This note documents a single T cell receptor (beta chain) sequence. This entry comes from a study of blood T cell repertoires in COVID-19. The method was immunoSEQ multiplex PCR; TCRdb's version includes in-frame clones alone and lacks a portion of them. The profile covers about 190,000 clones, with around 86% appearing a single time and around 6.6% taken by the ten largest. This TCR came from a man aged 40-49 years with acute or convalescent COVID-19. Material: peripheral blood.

CDR3 loop: CAIPPGQGPETQYF. In DNA form, the CDR3 reads TGCGCCATCCCTCCCGGTCAGGGTCCAGAGACCCAGTACTTC. The chain carries TRBV4-1 and TRBJ2-5; a possible D gene is TRBD1 (5 bases). Germline-derived CDR1 and CDR2 are MGHRA and YSYEKL. This CDR3 region has 14 residues. The V and J ends lost 10 bases and 4 bases respectively, with 19 bases between them.